This TCR beta chain was sequenced for a study of cytomegalovirus exposure and HLA in healthy donors. Primers: 60 Vbeta forward and 13 Jbeta reverse. As processed by the authors: Some 10 million shared chains were among the roughly 78 million unique TCR beta chains that a later analysis counted. Method: immunoSEQ multiplex PCR; TCRdb's copy keeps in-frame clones and lacks some. V and J calls and clone size are copied from that table; D and trimming were computed from the DNA. Counted here are 150,000 to 200,000 clones, 81% occurring once; the ten biggest clones make up 3.4%. Germline-derived CDR1 and CDR2 are LNHNV and YYDKDF (reference sequence). The CDR3 runs to 13 residues. V was shortened by 5 bases and J by 4 bases, with 11 bases between the two germline ends. These donors, healthy bone marrow donors, were studied.

The clonotype comes from a man aged 35 to 55 in good health and CMV-seropositive. Sequencing input: PBMCs. The chain couples TRBV15 to TRBJ1-2; D might be TRBD1 (5 bases). Here the CDR3 reads CATSLQESYGYTF. The CDR3 DNA follows: TGTGCCACCAGCCTACAGGAATCCTATGGCTACACCTTC.